The clone carrying this T cell receptor (beta chain) was counted between two and nine times. Its target is not known. Arm-PCR of CDR3 regions with iRepertoire HTBI primers generated TCR beta libraries. TCRdb re-called the multiplex PCR reads through MiXCR, storing one row per CDR3 protein. The sample lists approximately 540,000 distinct CDR3 sequences, around 12% seen once, with around 10% in the top ten. The data stem from a study of regulatory T cells in long-lasting Graves disease. The germline gives CDR1 SQVTM, CDR2 ANQGSEA. The CDR3 covers 13 residues. V shed 4 bases, J shed 6 bases, and the junction held 6 bases outside the gene matches. Findings and caveats of the study: Persistent Graves' cases showed lower TCR diversity than newly diagnosed cases.

Specified time point: newly diagnosed GD, antithyroid drugs for less than 3 months. PBMC-extracted RNA yielded the TCR library. This sample was shared with a second study, whose subject was T cells in Graves' hyperthyroidism and ophthalmopathy. That paper adds: Hyperthyroidism was newly diagnosed in patients aged 18 to 65 (duration under 2 months).

The source material was peripheral blood mononuclear cells (PBMCs), sampled at new diagnosis, from a patient treated with antithyroid drugs. This sequence joins TRBV29-1 and TRBJ2-3; 8 bases fit TRBD1. This clonotype was sampled from a woman under 40 with Graves disease. The CDR3 loop is CSVGWTGRDTQYF. The CDR3 DNA is TGCAGCGTTGGGTGGACAGGGCGGGATACGCAGTATTTT.